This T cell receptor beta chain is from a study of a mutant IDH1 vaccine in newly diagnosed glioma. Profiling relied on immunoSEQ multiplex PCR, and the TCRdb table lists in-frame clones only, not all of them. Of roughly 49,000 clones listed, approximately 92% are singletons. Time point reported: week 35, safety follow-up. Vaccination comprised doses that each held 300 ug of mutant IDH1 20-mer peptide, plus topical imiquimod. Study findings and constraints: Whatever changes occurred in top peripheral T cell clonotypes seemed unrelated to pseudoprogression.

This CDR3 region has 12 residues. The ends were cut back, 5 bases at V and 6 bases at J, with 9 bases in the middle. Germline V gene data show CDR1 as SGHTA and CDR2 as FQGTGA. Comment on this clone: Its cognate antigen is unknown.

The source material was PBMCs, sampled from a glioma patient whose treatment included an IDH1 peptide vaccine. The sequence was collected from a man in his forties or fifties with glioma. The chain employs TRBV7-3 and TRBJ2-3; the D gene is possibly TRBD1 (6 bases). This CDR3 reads CASSPGVDTQYF. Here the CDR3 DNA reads TGTGCCAGCAGCCCAGGGGTCGATACGCAGTATTTT.